This entry lists 8 T cell receptor beta chains sequenced from one sample in a study of blood T cell repertoires in COVID-19. The protocol was immunoSEQ multiplex PCR, while the TCRdb copy is restricted to in-frame clones and leaves out a portion. The table lists 200,000 to 250,000 clones, roughly four fifths of them singletons, with 4.8% in the top ten. Material for sequencing was PBMCs or T cells enriched from blood (not recorded which). The source of these receptors is a woman aged 50 to 60 who had been exposed to COVID-19.

The chain couples TRBV2 to TRBJ2-3; 8 bases agree with TRBD2. V gave up 4 bases and J gave up 6 bases; unmatched junction bases: 6. From germline, CDR1 is SNHLY and CDR2 FYNNEI. This CDR3 comprises 14 residues. The CDR3, as DNA: TGTGCCAGCAGTGTGGGGACTAGAGCGGATACGCAGTATTTT. This codes for CASSVGTRADTQYF.

This clone was found once. This sequence joins TRBV6-5 and TRBJ1-2, with 7 positions matching TRBD1. Germline values: CDR1 MNHEY, CDR2 SVGAGI. This CDR3 contains 15 residues. The V gene end was trimmed by 6 bases and the J gene end by 5 bases; junction bases not matched to a gene: 12. The CDR3 is CASSRYRGGSYGYTF. Here the CDR3 DNA reads TGTGCCAGCAGCCGGTACAGGGGCGGGTCGTATGGCTACACCTTC.

In its sample, this clone was seen a few times. This chain connects TRBV5-1 to TRBJ2-2; D may be TRBD1 (5 bases). CDR3 length: 14 amino acids. CDR1 and CDR2 from the germline V gene are SGHRS and YFSETQ. Trimming left V 1 base short and J 7 bases short, with 11 bases between. CDR3 coding DNA: TGCGCCAGCAGCTTGAAGGGGCTCGGCGGGGAGCTGTTTTTT. The encoded protein is CASSLKGLGGELFF.

The genes are TRBV10-1 and TRBJ1-6, with TRBD1 as a possible D gene (6 bases). From germline, CDR1 is WNHNN and CDR2 SYGVQD (reference sequence). The CDR3 is 14 residues long. V lost 0 bases to trimming and J lost 7 bases, with 7 bases between them. CDR3 sequence (DNA): TGCGCCAGCAGTGAGTCCAGGGGAAATTCACCCCTCCACTTT. Translating gives CASSESRGNSPLHF.

V and J are TRBV6-2 or TRBV6-3 and TRBJ1-2; the D gene is possibly TRBD1 (5 bases). Germline V gene lookup returns CDR1 MNHEY and CDR2 SVGEGT. With 2 bases removed from V and 4 bases from J, the gap between germline ends came to 17 bases. This CDR3 is built from 16 residues. CDR3 sequence reads: CASSYRREGFLYGYTF. In DNA form, the CDR3 reads TGTGCCAGCAGTTACCGGCGGGAGGGGTTCCTCTATGGCTACACCTTC.

This clone was recorded once. The chain employs TRBV3-1 (or the pseudogene TRBV3-2) and TRBJ2-5; 7 bases fit TRBD2. The CDR3 has 15 amino acids. Germline V gene lookup returns CDR1 LGHDT and CDR2 YNNKEL (reference sequence). V shed 0 bases, J shed 5 bases, and the junction held 6 bases outside the gene matches. This CDR3 is CASSQEWIGGETQYF. DNA of the CDR3: TGTGCCAGCAGCCAAGAGTGGATCGGGGGGGAGACCCAGTACTTC.

This chain uses TRBV5-8 with TRBJ2-7, with D possibly matching TRBD2 (5 bases). Germline CDR1 SGHTS, CDR2 YDEGEE. Trimming pared 1 base from V and 2 bases from J, leaving 10 bases between. This CDR3 has 14 residues. The CDR3 sequence is CASSLTGVTYEQYF. The CDR3, as DNA: TGTGCCAGCAGCTTGACCGGGGTGACCTACGAGCAGTACTTC.

The chain recombines TRBV3-1 (or the pseudogene TRBV3-2) with TRBJ1-1; 7 bases agree with TRBD1. The germline V gene has CDR1 LGHDT and CDR2 YNNKEL (reference sequence). This CDR3 has 14 residues. The ends lost 6 bases at V and 3 bases at J; junction bases unmatched: 7. CDR3 sequence reads: CASRGRDRHTEAFF. CDR3 sequence (DNA): TGTGCCAGCAGGGGGCGGGACAGACACACTGAAGCTTTCTTT.